Below are 23 T cell receptor beta chains sequenced from a single sample in a study of CD8 T cells in Susac syndrome. RNA totalling roughly 0.5 to 1 ug underwent reverse transcription with random hexamers. MiXCR was run by TCRdb on the immunoSEQ multiplex PCR reads, yielding one entry per CDR3 protein. The table includes around 300,000 distinct CDR3 sequences, under 95% detected once. Material: CD4+ T cells from PBMCs. The receptors shown here come from a human donor with multiple sclerosis.

This clonotype appeared once. The genes are TRBV23-1 and TRBJ2-7; no firm D call. TRBV23-1 is an open reading frame whose function is uncertain. The CDR3 totals 17 residues. The V end was cut by 0 bases, the J end by 0 bases, with 15 bases between. The CDR3, as DNA: TGCGCCAGCAGTCAATCGAGCCATACCCATATCTCCTACGAGCAGTACTTC. This translates into CASSQSSHTHISYEQYF.

The chain combines TRBV6-1 with TRBJ2-7, with 8 bases identical to TRBD2. The V and J ends lost 5 bases and 3 bases, in that order; junction bases with no gene match: 9. The CDR3 length is 15 residues. Germline-derived CDR1 and CDR2 are MNHNS and SASEGT. This CDR3 reads CASSPPGRADYEQYF. CDR3 coding DNA: TGTGCCAGCAGTCCCCCCGGGAGGGCAGACTACGAGCAGTACTTC.

The rearrangement joins TRBV20-1 to TRBJ2-5; the match to TRBD1 covers 9 bases. Germline CDR1 reads DFQATT; CDR2 reads SNEGSKA (reference sequence). CDR3 length equals 13 residues. V lost 6 bases, J lost 3 bases, and 5 bases stayed unmatched. CDR3: CSAGGQGKETQYF. CDR3 nucleotides: TGCAGTGCAGGGGGACAGGGTAAAGAGACCCAGTACTTC.

The rearrangement links TRBV7-2 to TRBJ2-5; TRBD2 matches at 8 bases. Trimming removed 2 bases from V and 4 bases from J; junction bases left unmatched: 12. In germline, CDR1 is SGHTA, CDR2 FQGNSA. The CDR3 is 17 residues long. CDR3 residues: CASSLTPGGRPRETQYF. The DNA for the CDR3 is TGTGCCAGCAGCTTAACGCCTGGCGGGAGGCCGCGAGAGACCCAGTACTTC.

The gene calls are TRBV12-3 or TRBV12-4 and TRBJ2-1; D is uncertain. The V gene lost 3 bases and the J gene lost 4 bases, with 13 bases spanning the gap. This CDR3 is built from 15 residues. In nucleotides, the CDR3 is TGTGCCAGCAGTTTCGGCAGGCGGTTTTACAATGAGCAGTTCTTC. This translates into CASSFGRRFYNEQFF.

The rearrangement uses TRBV7-2 and TRBJ2-1; D unresolved. Germline V gene data show CDR1 as SGHTA and CDR2 as FQGNSA. Trimming took 3 bases from V and 4 from J, leaving 10 bases between them. CDR3 size: 14 residues. CDR3 protein: CASSFFGVYNEQFF. CDR3 DNA: TGTGCCAGCAGCTTTTTTGGCGTTTACAATGAGCAGTTCTTC.

This clonotype has just one count. This sequence joins TRBV2 and TRBJ1-4; D unclear. This CDR3 contains 15 residues. The germline V gene has CDR1 SNHLY and CDR2 FYNNEI. Trimming removed 6 bases from V and 2 bases from J, with 13 bases in between. CDR3 coding DNA: TGTGCCAGCAGACCGTTTTTGGCGACTAATGAAAAACTGTTTTTT. It codes for CASRPFLATNEKLFF.

J is TRBJ1-4 and V is TRBV5-1, with D possibly TRBD1 on 5 matching bases. Per the germline V gene, CDR1 is SGHRS and CDR2 is YFSETQ. Trimming stripped 2 bases from V and 4 bases from J, with 9 bases between. The length of the CDR3 is 14 residues. The CDR3 nucleotides read TGCGCCAGCAGCTTTGACAGCGATAATGAAAAACTGTTTTTT. Amino acids: CASSFDSDNEKLFF.

The chain has TRBV7-9 and TRBJ2-7; D gene ambiguous. Germline loops: CDR1 SEHNR, CDR2 FQNEAQ (reference sequence). V was shortened by 0 bases and J by 1 base, with 10 bases between the two germline ends. This CDR3 contains 15 residues. The CDR3 DNA reads TGTGCCAGCAGCTTAGCACTTGGCAGTTCCTACGAGCAGTACTTC. This gives the protein CASSLALGSSYEQYF. The whole variable domain, filled in from reference TRBV7-9 and TRBJ2-7, reads DTGVSQNPRHKITKRGQNVTFRCDPISEHNRLYWYRQTLGQGPEFLTYFQNEAQLEKSRLLSDRFSAERPKGSFSTLEIQRTEQGDSAMYLCASSLALGSSYEQYFGPGTRLTVT.

The count of this clonotype is one. This chain connects TRBV19 to TRBJ1-3; D is unresolved. V dropped 6 bases and J dropped 0 bases, with 27 bases sitting between them. The length of the CDR3 is 20 residues. From germline, CDR1 is LNHDA and CDR2 SQIVND (reference sequence). CDR3 in DNA: TGTGCCAGTAGCAAGTTATATGGCCCGGGCGGGCCGAACTCTGGAAACACCATATATTTT. This translates into CASSKLYGPGGPNSGNTIYF.

The chain recombines TRBV7-2 with TRBJ1-1; D unresolved. Trimming took off 5 bases at V and 4 bases at J, with 20 bases between the two ends. The CDR3 is 16 amino acids. The germline V gene has CDR1 SGHTA and CDR2 FQGNSA. Written as DNA, the CDR3 is TGTGCCAGCAGCCCTGGGAATTGGGGAGTTAGCACTGAAGCTTTCTTT. This codes for CASSPGNWGVSTEAFF.

Worth noting for this clonotype: At one end the junction does not follow the germline gene, possibly because of a read error. The rearrangement joins TRBV7-7 to TRBJ2-5; 13 bases line up with TRBD2. The germline V gene has CDR1 SSHAT and CDR2 FNYEAQ (reference sequence). The length of the CDR3 is 14 residues. CDR3 DNA: TGTGCTAGCAGCTTACTGGGACTAGCGGGGATCCAGTACTTC. Its protein is CASSLLGLAGIQYF.

This chain joins TRBV20-1 and TRBJ1-1, with D possibly TRBD1 on 6 matching bases. The CDR3 totals 16 residues. From germline, CDR1 is DFQATT and CDR2 SNEGSKA (reference sequence). The V end lost 0 bases, the J end lost 0 bases, and 14 bases lay between the germline ends. Here the CDR3 DNA reads TGCAGTGCTAGAGATCGGAGGACAGCGGTGAACACTGAAGCTTTCTTT. Translation gives CSARDRRTAVNTEAFF.

Turning to this clonotype: The germline gene is not matched at one end of the junction; a read error may be the cause. The gene calls are TRBV12-3 or TRBV12-4 and TRBJ2-7, with 7 positions matching TRBD2. The CDR3 runs 16 residues. The CDR3 protein is CASSLGGRTSSYEQCF. The CDR3 nucleotides read TGTGCCAGCAGTTTGGGGGGGAGGACGTCGTCCTACGAGCAGTGCTTC.

This sequence joins TRBV7-8 and TRBJ2-3; the D is unclear. Trimming left V 1 base short and J 1 base short, with 15 bases between. Germline V gene sequence: CDR1 SGHVS, CDR2 FQNEAQ. The CDR3 sequence is 17 residues long. CDR3 sequence reads: CASSLGKAIQGTDTQYF. As DNA, the CDR3 is TGTGCCAGCAGCTTAGGGAAGGCCATCCAGGGCACAGATACGCAGTATTTT.

The chain couples TRBV7-9 to TRBJ1-1, with unresolved D. The CDR3 has 13 amino acids. CDR1 and CDR2 from the germline V gene are SEHNR and FQNEAQ (reference sequence). V was cut by 0 bases and J by 11 bases, with 13 bases left in between. CDR3 region: CASSLAVGESAFF. The CDR3 region has the DNA TGTGCCAGCAGCTTAGCGGTCGGGGAGTCGGCTTTCTTT.

The chain joins TRBV6-5 to TRBJ2-2; TRBD2 might be the D (7 bases). Deletions cut 6 bases from V and 2 bases from J, with 13 bases between. CDR3 length: 15 residues. The germline CDR1 and CDR2 sequences are MNHEY and SVGAGI. The chain's CDR3 is CASRTGRGNTGELFF. The CDR3 DNA follows: TGTGCCAGCAGAACAGGGAGGGGCAACACCGGGGAGCTGTTTTTT.

The CDR3 nucleotides read TGCGCCAGCAGCCCCACTCTAGGGATGGGTGAGCAGTTCTTC. Translation gives CASSPTLGMGEQFF. The chain combines TRBV5-1 with TRBJ2-1, with D unclear. The CDR3 loop spans 14 amino acids. Germline CDR1 and CDR2: SGHRS and YFSETQ. The V end lost 4 bases, the J end lost 9 bases, and 17 bases lay between the germline ends. Supplemented by reference TRBV5-1 and TRBJ2-1, the full variable domain reads KAGVTQTPRYLIKTRGQQVTLSCSPISGHRSVSWYQQTPGQGLQFLFEYFSETQRNKGNFPGRFSGRQFSNSRSEMNVSTLELGDSALYLCASSPTLGMGEQFFGPGTRLTVL.

This CDR3 reads CSARVADEQFF. The CDR3 coding sequence is TGCAGTGCTAGAGTAGCGGATGAGCAGTTCTTC. The V and J genes are TRBV20-1 and TRBJ2-1; maybe TRBD2 (6 bases). Germline V lookup: CDR1 DFQATT, CDR2 SNEGSKA (reference sequence). The V end was cut by 1 base, the J end by 8 bases, with 6 bases between. This CDR3 contains 11 residues.

V is TRBV5-1 and J is TRBJ2-5; D ambiguous. Trimming stripped 2 bases from V and 2 bases from J, with 13 bases between. CDR3 size: 15 residues. Germline assignment: CDR1 SGHRS and CDR2 YFSETQ. The CDR3 DNA follows: TGCGCCAGCAGCTTTCAAGGCCCCGGACAAGAGACCCAGTACTTC. Encoded protein: CASSFQGPGQETQYF.

This clonotype was observed a handful of times. The rearrangement joins TRBV19 to TRBJ2-5; unclear D gene. V gave up 8 bases and J gave up 0 bases, with 10 bases separating them. Looked up from germline, CDR1 is LNHDA and CDR2 is SQIVND (reference sequence). The CDR3 covers 13 residues. The CDR3 here is CASGHPDQETQYF. CDR3 in DNA: TGTGCCAGTGGCCACCCGGACCAAGAGACCCAGTACTTC.

This sequence joins TRBV4-3 and TRBJ2-5, with D perhaps being TRBD1 or TRBD2 (5 bases each). The CDR3 runs 15 residues. From germline, CDR1 is LGHNA and CDR2 YSLEER. V gave up 5 bases and J gave up 5 bases, with 18 bases separating them. The chain's CDR3 is CASSFSRARDETQYF. CDR3 coding DNA: TGCGCCAGCAGCTTCAGTCGGGCTAGGGACGAGACCCAGTACTTC.

The V call is TRBV18, the J call TRBJ2-1, with D tentatively TRBD2 (6 bases). CDR3 length: 15 amino acids. Deletions cut 4 bases from V and 0 bases from J, with 10 bases between. Germline assignment: CDR1 KGHSH and CDR2 LQKENI. The CDR3, as DNA: TGTGCCAGCTCACTAGGACTAAACTCCTACAATGAGCAGTTCTTC. It codes for CASSLGLNSYNEQFF.